This T cell receptor beta chain was retrieved from a study of blood T cells in healthy people across ages. Germline values: CDR1 DFQATT, CDR2 SNEGSKA (reference sequence). CDR3 length equals 15 residues. A second PCR, run for about 7 to 11 cycles, used a sample-barcoded 5' primer plus a J-beta primer mix. From the 5' RACE reads, TCRdb called clonotypes with MiXCR, one entry per CDR3 protein. The table has hundreds of thousands of distinct CDR3 sequences, around 36% seen once; the top ten hold over 10%. This clonotype was observed a few times. A junction boundary mismatches the germline segment, possibly from a read error.

This clonotype was obtained from a man between 18 and 35 years old in good health. The chain uses TRBV20-1 and TRBJ2-5; the D gene is possibly TRBD1 (6 bases). The source material was blood. The CDR3 loop is CSARGGPQLQETQYF. DNA for the CDR3: TGCAGTGCGAGAGGGGGTCCGCAACTCCAAGAGACCCAGTACTTC.